Listed below are T cell receptor beta chains from one sample, sequenced in a study of siplizumab effects on memory and regulatory T cells. The protocol was immunoSEQ multiplex PCR, while the TCRdb copy is restricted to in-frame clones and leaves out a portion. The sample lists about 100,000 clones, about 90% occurring once. Sequenced material: non-Treg CD4+ T cells sorted from blood. The receptors derive from a human donor in good health. The CDR3 runs from the conserved cysteine through the conserved F or W. D genes are given only for firm matches.

NA TRBJ2-4 TRBV5-1 CASSLLEDHKNIQYF TGCGCCAGCAGCTTGTTGGAGGATCATAAAAACATTCAGTACTTC
NA TRBJ2-7 TRBV5-6 CASSFGGEPYEQYF TGTGCCAGCAGCTTCGGGGGAGAGCCCTACGAGCAGTACTTC
NA TRBJ2-6 TRBV6-6 CASTRGGAGANVLTF TGTGCCAGCACCAGGGGGGGGGCAGGGGCCAACGTCCTGACTTTC
TRBD1 TRBJ1-3 TRBV30 CAWMRGTGVSGNTIYF TGTGCCTGGATGAGGGGAACAGGGGTTTCTGGAAACACCATATATTTT
NA TRBJ1-5 TRBV4-1 CASSQQAQGWNQPQHF TGCGCCAGCAGCCAACAAGCGCAGGGATGGAATCAGCCCCAGCATTTT
NA TRBJ2-3 TRBV18 CASSPGDGLKIPQYF TGTGCCAGCTCACCAGGGGACGGCCTAAAGATCCCGCAGTATTTT
NA TRBJ1-1 TRBV6-1 CASSVGGENTEAFF TGTGCCAGCAGTGTTGGGGGAGAGAACACTGAAGCTTTCTTT
NA TRBJ2-6 TRBV7-9 CASTAPQRGLSSGANVLTF TGTGCCAGCACCGCGCCTCAAAGGGGCCTTTCCTCTGGGGCCAACGTCCTGACTTTC
TRBD2 TRBJ2-6 TRBV4-3 CASSQSLKRLAGYSGANVLTF TGCGCCAGCAGCCAATCGCTTAAGAGACTAGCGGGATACTCTGGGGCCAACGTCCTGACTTTC
NA TRBJ1-2 TRBV19 CASTPDRIGGYTF TGTGCCAGTACCCCTGACAGGATTGGTGGCTACACCTTC
NA TRBJ1-3 TRBV11-1 CASSMTTGYSGNTIYF TGTGCCAGCAGCATGACGACAGGATACTCTGGAAACACCATATATTTT